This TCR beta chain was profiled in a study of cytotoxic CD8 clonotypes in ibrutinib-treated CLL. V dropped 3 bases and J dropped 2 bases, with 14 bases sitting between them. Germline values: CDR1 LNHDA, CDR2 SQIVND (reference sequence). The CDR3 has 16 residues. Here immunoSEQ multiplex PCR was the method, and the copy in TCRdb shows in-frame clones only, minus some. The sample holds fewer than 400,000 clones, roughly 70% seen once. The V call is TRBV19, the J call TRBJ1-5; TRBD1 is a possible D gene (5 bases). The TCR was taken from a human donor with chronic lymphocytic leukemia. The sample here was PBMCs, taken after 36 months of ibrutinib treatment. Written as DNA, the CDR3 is TGTGCCAGTAGTATCGGCCACAGGATTGGCAATCAGCCCCAGCATTTT. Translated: CASSIGHRIGNQPQHF.